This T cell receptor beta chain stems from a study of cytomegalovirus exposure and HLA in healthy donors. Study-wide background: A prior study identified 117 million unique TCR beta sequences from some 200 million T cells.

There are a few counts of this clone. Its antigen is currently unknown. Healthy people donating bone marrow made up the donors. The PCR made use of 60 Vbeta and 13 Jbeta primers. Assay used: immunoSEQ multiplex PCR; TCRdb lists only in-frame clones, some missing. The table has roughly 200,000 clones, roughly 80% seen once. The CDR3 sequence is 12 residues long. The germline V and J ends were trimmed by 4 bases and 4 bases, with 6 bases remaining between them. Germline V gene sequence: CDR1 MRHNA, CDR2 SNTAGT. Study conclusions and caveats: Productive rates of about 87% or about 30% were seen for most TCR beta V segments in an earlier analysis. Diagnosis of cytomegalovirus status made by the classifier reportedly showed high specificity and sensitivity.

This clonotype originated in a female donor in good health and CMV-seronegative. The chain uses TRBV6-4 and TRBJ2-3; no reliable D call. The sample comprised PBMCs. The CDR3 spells CASSGVSDTQYF. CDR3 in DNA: TGTGCCAGCAGTGGAGTGTCAGATACGCAGTATTTT.